This T cell receptor beta chain was retrieved from a study of T cells in tuberculosis. Study results and caveats: Smaller distances to GMM-specific TCRs suggested their expansion in active tuberculosis.

Latent tuberculosis screening used tuberculin skin test and IGRA at entry. Sequencing was performed with immunoSEQ multiplex PCR; in TCRdb, only in-frame clones are kept and a portion is missing. The repertoire holds 25,000 to 30,000 clones, with 90% as singletons. Remarks on this clone: What it recognizes is unknown.

Looked up from germline, CDR1 is MNHEY and CDR2 is SVGAGI. V was cut by 2 bases and J by 10 bases, with 12 bases left in between. CDR3 length: 14 residues. The specimen was PBMCs. The chain is built from TRBV6-5 and TRBJ1-6; D is unclear. This sequence was found in a donor aged 10 to 29 with latent tuberculosis or without tuberculosis infection. The CDR3 region is CASSYGEAESPLHF. As DNA, the CDR3 is TGTGCCAGCAGTTACGGGGAGGCAGAATCACCCCTCCACTTT.